This T cell receptor (beta chain) derives from a study of blood T cell repertoires in COVID-19. At the level of the study: The samples span acute and convalescent COVID-19 from the United States, Italy and Spain.

Per the original data handling: Using reference gene primer amplification, nucleated cell counts were estimated. Generated by immunoSEQ multiplex PCR, the TCRdb table keeps only in-frame clones and is missing some. Clone size and the V and J calls come from that table; the DNA yielded D and trimming. The sample lists 170,000 or so clones, less than 90% seen once, with 7% to 7.5% in the top ten. This CDR3 is 18 amino acids long. The V end lost 0 bases, the J end lost 2 bases, and 14 bases lay between the germline ends. CDR1 SGHAT and CDR2 FQNNGV come from the germline V gene. This sequence originates from a woman in her 50s who had recovered from COVID-19. V and J are TRBV11-2 and TRBJ2-6; D gene uncertain. The sequenced sample was PBMCs or T cells enriched from blood (not recorded which). CDR3 nucleotides: TGTGCCAGCAGCTTAGAAGGCGCGGTCCTGGCTGGGGCCAACGTCCTGACTTTC. Translating gives CASSLEGAVLAGANVLTF.